This T cell receptor (beta chain) stems from a study of T cell responses to AZD1222 COVID-19 vaccine. Findings of the study overall: Most donors were white British, females outnumbered males, and clonal diversity was possibly underestimated. Seropositive status at baseline applied to only 6 or 7 AZD1222 recipients. Once two AZD1222 doses were given, Spike-specific TCR breadth and depth went up. Nearly half of unique spike-specific TCRs reportedly avoided B.1.351 and B.1.1.7 mutated regions.

Clones were read by immunoSEQ multiplex PCR, and TCRdb kept only the in-frame ones, dropping some. The table lists around 150,000 clones, approximately 95% of them singletons. The germline gives CDR1 SEHNR, CDR2 FQNEAQ (reference sequence). V was pared by 2 bases and J by 2 bases, with 9 bases between. CDR3 size: 15 residues. On this clone: Its specificity is unknown.

The sequence was collected from an adult who received the AZD1222 COVID-19 vaccine. The chain links TRBV7-9 to TRBJ2-2; D is ambiguous. The sequences come from peripheral blood, collected 28 days after the second AZD1222 dose. DNA of the CDR3: TGTGCCAGCAGCTTACTATACAGCAACACCGGGGAGCTGTTTTTT. Its protein is CASSLLYSNTGELFF.